This paragraph covers one T cell receptor beta chain sequence. What it binds is unknown. The CDR3 is 14 residues long. In germline, CDR1 is MNHNY, CDR2 SVGAGI (reference sequence). Trimming at V came to 7 bases and at J to 3 bases, leaving 8 bases not matched to a gene. This record comes from a study of T cell responses to AZD1222 COVID-19 vaccine. General study results and limits: The study found vaccine-associated CD4 TCRs spanning spike, dominant at 160-218 and 743-854.

Libraries were prepared by immunoSEQ multiplex PCR; TCRdb keeps only in-frame clonotypes and omits some of them. This sample carries fewer than 150,000 clones, 88% of them seen once, and the ten largest clones take about 6%. The sample was peripheral blood, taken 28 days after the second AZD1222 dose. The chain links TRBV6-6 to TRBJ1-1, with 7 nucleotides matching TRBD1. The sequence derives from an adult who received the AZD1222 COVID-19 vaccine. The CDR3 sequence is CASKDRSLDTEAFF. In nucleotides, the CDR3 is TGTGCCAGCAAGGACAGGTCTTTGGACACTGAAGCTTTCTTT.